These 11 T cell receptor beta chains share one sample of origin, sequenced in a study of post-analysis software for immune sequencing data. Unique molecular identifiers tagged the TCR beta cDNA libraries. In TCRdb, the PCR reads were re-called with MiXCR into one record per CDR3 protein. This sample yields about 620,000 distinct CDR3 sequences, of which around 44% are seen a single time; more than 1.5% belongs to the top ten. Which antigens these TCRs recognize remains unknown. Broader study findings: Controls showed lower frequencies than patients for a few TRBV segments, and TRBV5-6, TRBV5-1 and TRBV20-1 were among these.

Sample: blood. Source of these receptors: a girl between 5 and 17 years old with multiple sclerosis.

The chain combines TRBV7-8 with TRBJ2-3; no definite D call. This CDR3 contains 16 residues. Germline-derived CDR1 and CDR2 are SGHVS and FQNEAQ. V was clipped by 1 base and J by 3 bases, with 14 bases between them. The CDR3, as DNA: TGTGCCAGCAGCTTAGTGAGACAAAGGATAACAGATACGCAGTATTTT. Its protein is CASSLVRQRITDTQYF.

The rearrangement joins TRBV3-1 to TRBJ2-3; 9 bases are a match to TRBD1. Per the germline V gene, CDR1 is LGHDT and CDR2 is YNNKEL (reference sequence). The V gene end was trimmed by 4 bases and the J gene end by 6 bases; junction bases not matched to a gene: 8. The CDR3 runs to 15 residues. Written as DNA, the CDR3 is TGTGCCAGCAGCCTGAAGTTGACAGGGGGGGATACGCAGTATTTT. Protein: CASSLKLTGGDTQYF.

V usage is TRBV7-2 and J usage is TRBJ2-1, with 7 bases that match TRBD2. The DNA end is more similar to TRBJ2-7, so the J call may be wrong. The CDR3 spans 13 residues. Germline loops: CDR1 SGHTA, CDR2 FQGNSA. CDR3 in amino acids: CASSFGGSCEQYF. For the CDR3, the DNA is TGTGCCAGCAGCTTCGGGGGGAGCTGCGAGCAGTACTTC.

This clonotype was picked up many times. CDR3 sequence: CASSFGTGAYEQYF. CDR3 bases: TGTGCCAGCAGCTTCGGGACGGGGGCCTACGAGCAGTACTTC. The J gene is TRBJ2-7, the V gene TRBV12-3 or TRBV12-4; possibly TRBD2 for D (6 bases). There are 14 residues in the CDR3. The ends were cut back, 6 bases at V and 2 bases at J, with 14 bases in the middle.

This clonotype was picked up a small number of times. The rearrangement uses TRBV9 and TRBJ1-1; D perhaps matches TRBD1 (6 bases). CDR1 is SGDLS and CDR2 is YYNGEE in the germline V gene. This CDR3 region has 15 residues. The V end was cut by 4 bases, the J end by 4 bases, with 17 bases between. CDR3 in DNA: TGTGCCAGCAGCCCACGCAATTCAGGGGCCACTGAAGCTTTCTTT. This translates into CASSPRNSGATEAFF.

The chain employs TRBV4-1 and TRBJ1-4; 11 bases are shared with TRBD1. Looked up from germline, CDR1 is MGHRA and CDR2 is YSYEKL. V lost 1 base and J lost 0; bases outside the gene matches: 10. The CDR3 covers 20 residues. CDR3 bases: TGCGCCAGCAGCCAAGCGCCCCGGACAGGGGGCAGAGCAACTAATGAAAAACTGTTTTTT. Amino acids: CASSQAPRTGGRATNEKLFF.

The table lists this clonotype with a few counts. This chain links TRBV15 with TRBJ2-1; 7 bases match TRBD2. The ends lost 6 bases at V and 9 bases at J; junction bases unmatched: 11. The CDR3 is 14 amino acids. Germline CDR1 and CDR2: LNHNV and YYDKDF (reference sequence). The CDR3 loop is CATRDTGGRREQFF. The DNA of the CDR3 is TGTGCCACCAGGGATACGGGGGGACGACGTGAGCAGTTCTTC.

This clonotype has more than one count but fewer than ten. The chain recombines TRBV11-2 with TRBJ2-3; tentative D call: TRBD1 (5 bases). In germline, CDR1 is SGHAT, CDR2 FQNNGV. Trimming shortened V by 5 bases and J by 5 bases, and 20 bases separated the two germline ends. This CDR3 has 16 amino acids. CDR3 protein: CASSEERQGTGDTQYF. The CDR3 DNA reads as TGTGCCAGCAGCGAGGAGAGGCAGGGTACAGGAGATACGCAGTATTTT.

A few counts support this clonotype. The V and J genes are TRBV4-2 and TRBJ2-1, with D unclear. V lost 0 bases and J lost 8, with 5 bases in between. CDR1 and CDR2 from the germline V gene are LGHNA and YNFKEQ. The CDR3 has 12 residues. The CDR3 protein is CASSQEGYEQFF. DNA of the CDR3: TGTGCCAGCAGCCAAGAGGGGTATGAGCAGTTCTTC.

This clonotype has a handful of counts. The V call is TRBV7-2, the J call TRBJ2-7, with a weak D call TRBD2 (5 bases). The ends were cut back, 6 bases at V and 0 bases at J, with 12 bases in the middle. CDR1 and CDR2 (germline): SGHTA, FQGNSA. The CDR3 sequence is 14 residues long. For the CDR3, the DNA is TGTGCCAGCAGGCCGCCGGGAAGCTCCTACGAGCAGTACTTC. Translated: CASRPPGSSYEQYF.

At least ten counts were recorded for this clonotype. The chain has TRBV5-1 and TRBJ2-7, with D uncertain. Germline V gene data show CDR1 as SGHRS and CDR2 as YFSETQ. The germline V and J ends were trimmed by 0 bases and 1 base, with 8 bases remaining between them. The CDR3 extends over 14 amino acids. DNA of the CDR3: TGCGCCAGCAGCTTGGACTGGGGTTCCTACGAGCAGTACTTC. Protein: CASSLDWGSYEQYF. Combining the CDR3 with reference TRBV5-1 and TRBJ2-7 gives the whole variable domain KAGVTQTPRYLIKTRGQQVTLSCSPISGHRSVSWYQQTPGQGLQFLFEYFSETQRNKGNFPGRFSGRQFSNSRSEMNVSTLELGDSALYLCASSLDWGSYEQYFGPGTRLTVT.